The present TCR beta chain was sequenced within a study of blood T cell repertoires in COVID-19 (dated by TCRdb to 2018 to 2020). General notes on the study: The collaborator samples originated in the United States, Italy and Spain and spanned the acute and convalescent phases of COVID-19. The material from the prospective study consisted of cDNA or gDNA derived from T cells, B-cell-depleted T cells, or PBMCs. The dataset comprised deeply sampled blood TCRbeta repertoires from subjects exposed to, actively infected with, or recovered from COVID-19. The repertoires were made available in a free public database intended to serve as a resource for research on the immune response to SARS-CoV-2. Samples came from the ongoing ImmuneRACE study (first 160 participants) plus 1,254 subjects from 6 global collaborators. Sample metadata almost always included a de-identified subject ID, COVID-19 status, age in years and sex. Where HLA class I and class II types were available, the types were taken from metadata supplied by the sample provider, not from assay-based typing.

In the prospective study, participants were roughly 18 to 100 years old, resided in about two dozen geographic areas of the United States, and were enrolled through a virtual design. Cohort assignment in the prospective study relied on participant-reported clinical history from a screening survey and a study questionnaire. For ImmuneRACE Cohort 3, a participant was defined as recovered based on two consecutive negative NP/OP PCR tests, clearance by a healthcare professional, or resolution of symptoms. Mobile phlebotomists in the prospective study collected whole blood, serum and a nasopharyngeal or oropharyngeal swab from every participant. Over a roughly two-month period, participants in the prospective study had the option of providing additional blood draws and questionnaires. Prospective study blood samples were shipped either frozen or at room temperature before DNA extraction. Broader findings and caveats from the paper: Clinical and demographic metadata were provided uncurated, with the amount varying by source and participant.

There are a few counts of this clone. The clone's antigen remains unknown. No clone much larger than this one lies a single base away; base qualities are absent. From the germline V gene (reference sequence), CDR1 is MNHEY and CDR2 is SMNVEV. From its cysteine to its phenylalanine, the CDR3 spans 15 amino acids. The sequence is cut down to CDR3 DNA, 45 bases in frame from base 1. V has 3 bases trimmed and J has 7 bases trimmed; junction bases matching no gene number 6. The immunoSEQ Assay, a bias-controlled multiplex PCR, was used to amplify TCRbeta CDR3 regions from genomic DNA. The paper's processing steps were these. The number of nucleated cells in each sample was estimated from the amplification of reference gene primers within the assay. To quantify the absolute abundance of each unique TCRbeta CDR3 rearrangement, sequence reads were collapsed and filtered. For each sample, productive Simpson clonality was calculated by taking the square root of Simpson's diversity index across productive rearrangements. TCRdb carries this immuneACCESS record with in-frame sequences only. Its versions omit some clonotypes, under half of them owing to an unresolved V gene in the studies checked, with the rest unexplained. V and J calls and clone size are as listed in that table; D and trimming were resolved from the DNA. The sample contains around 160,000 clones, roughly 83% of them found a single time. 10% to 15% of the sample goes to the ten largest clones.

This chain joins TRBV27 to TRBJ1-6; TRBD1 lines up with 7 middle nucleotides. The sample was PBMCs or T cells enriched from blood (not recorded which). The TCR originated in a woman aged 55-70 years who had recovered from COVID-19. The nucleotide sequence is given as TGTGCCAGCAGTTTTTGGACAGGAGGGAATTCACCCCTCCACTTT. This encodes CASSFWTGGNSPLHF.